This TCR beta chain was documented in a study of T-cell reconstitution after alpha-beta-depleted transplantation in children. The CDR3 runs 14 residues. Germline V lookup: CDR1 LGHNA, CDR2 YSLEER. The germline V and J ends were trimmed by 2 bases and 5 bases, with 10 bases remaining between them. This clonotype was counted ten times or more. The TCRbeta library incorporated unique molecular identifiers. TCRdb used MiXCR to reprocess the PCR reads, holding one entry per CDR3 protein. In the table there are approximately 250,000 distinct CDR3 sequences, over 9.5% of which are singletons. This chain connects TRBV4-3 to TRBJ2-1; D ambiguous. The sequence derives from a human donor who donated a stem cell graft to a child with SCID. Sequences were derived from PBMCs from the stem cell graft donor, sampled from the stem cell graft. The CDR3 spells CASSQLSDNNEQFF. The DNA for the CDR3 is TGCGCCAGCAGCCAACTTTCCGACAACAATGAGCAGTTCTTC.